What follows are 11 T cell receptor beta chains derived from one specimen sequenced in a study of human T cells and chemical hapten exposure. Time point noted: patch test 2, 6 weeks after DPC sensitization. Stated treatment: therapeutic diphenylcyclopropenone sensitization with weekly scalp DPC. TCRdb reanalysed the RACE reads using MiXCR and keeps one entry per CDR3 protein. The sample shows roughly 50,000 distinct CDR3 sequences, around 9.4% of them seen only once. The sample consisted of whole blood, taken in connection with sensitization to the hapten diphenylcyclopropenone (DPC). Receptors originate from a woman aged 45-65 years with alopecia areata. Some clones in this sample may be carry-over from other donors' samples.

This clonotype was observed once. The gene calls are TRBV5-1 and TRBJ2-5; tentatively, D is TRBD2 (6 bases). The V gene's germline CDR1 is SGHRS and CDR2 YFSETQ. V was shortened by 3 bases and J by 0 bases, with 12 bases between the two germline ends. This CDR3 is built from 15 residues. For the CDR3, the DNA is TGCGCCAGCAGCTATCCGGGACTCTACCAAGAGACCCAGTACTTC. Protein product: CASSYPGLYQETQYF.

This clonotype was counted only a few times. The chain recombines TRBV7-9 with TRBJ2-2; no definite D call. CDR3 length: 14 amino acids. Germline-derived CDR1 and CDR2 are SEHNR and FQNEAQ (reference sequence). Trimming shortened V by 3 bases and J by 0 bases, and 5 bases separated the two germline ends. The chain's CDR3 is CASSFGPNTGELFF. DNA of the CDR3: TGTGCCAGCAGCTTTGGTCCGAACACCGGGGAGCTGTTTTTT.

This clonotype was observed a few times. V gene TRBV25-1 combines with J gene TRBJ2-7; 7 bases line up with TRBD1. Germline V gene lookup returns CDR1 MGHDK and CDR2 SYGVNS. The ends lost 3 bases at V and 1 base at J; junction bases unmatched: 6. CDR3 size: 15 residues. The CDR3 region is CASSDPGTASYEQYF. CDR3 nucleotides: TGTGCCAGCAGTGACCCCGGGACAGCGTCCTACGAGCAGTACTTC.

This clonotype showed up just a few times. V usage is TRBV7-9 and J usage is TRBJ2-2; 7 bases fit TRBD1. The CDR3 sequence is 17 residues long. Per the germline V gene, CDR1 is SEHNR and CDR2 is FQNEAQ (reference sequence). Germline trimming cut 4 bases from V and 7 bases from J; bases unmatched to any gene: 15. The DNA of the CDR3 is TGTGCCAGCAGCTCCACGTGGCAGGGGGTCTCAGGCGGGGAGCTGTTTTTT. The encoded protein is CASSSTWQGVSGGELFF.

V gene TRBV10-2 combines with J gene TRBJ2-5; 7 bases match TRBD1. The CDR3 is made up of 14 amino acids. V shed 5 bases and J 4 bases; nucleotides not matched to a gene: 7. The germline CDR1 and CDR2 sequences are WSHSY and SAAADI. The chain's CDR3 is CASSRGQQRETQYF. CDR3 coding DNA: TGCGCCAGCAGTCGGGGACAGCAACGAGAGACCCAGTACTTC.

This clonotype was detected ten times or more. The chain is built from TRBV7-2 and TRBJ1-6; 8 bases are shared with TRBD1. Per the germline V gene, CDR1 is SGHTA and CDR2 is FQGNSA. Trimming at V came to 5 bases and at J to 7 bases, leaving 7 bases not matched to a gene. The CDR3 is 15 residues long. The CDR3 DNA follows: TGTGCCAGCAGCGCGCAGGGGGCGATGAATTCACCCCTCCACTTT. Its translation: CASSAQGAMNSPLHF.

This clonotype was detected ten times or more. This chain joins TRBV11-2 and TRBJ2-7; D not resolved. V was cut by 4 bases and J by 2 bases, with 12 bases left in between. The germline V gene encodes CDR1 SGHAT and CDR2 FQNNGV. CDR3 length: 14 residues. The CDR3 nucleotides are TGTGCCAGCAGCTCCAACTCGCAAGCCTACGAGCAGTACTTC. Its protein product is CASSSNSQAYEQYF.

This chain uses TRBV9 with TRBJ2-7, with 8 bases lining up with TRBD1. CDR3 size: 14 residues. V dropped 4 bases and J dropped 5; count of bases not matched to a gene: 8. Per germline, CDR1 SGDLS and CDR2 YYNGEE. The DNA for the CDR3 is TGTGCCAGCAGCCTGTGGACAGGGCCCCACGAGCAGTACTTC. Encoded protein: CASSLWTGPHEQYF.

The V call is TRBV7-9, the J call TRBJ2-2; the D is unclear. The CDR3 is 12 residues long. V was pared by 7 bases and J by 4 bases, with 7 bases between. From germline, CDR1 is SEHNR and CDR2 FQNEAQ (reference sequence). CDR3 in DNA: TGTGCCAGCACCAACACCACCGGGGAGCTGTTTTTT. It yields the protein CASTNTTGELFF. Complete variable domain (other parts from reference TRBV7-9 and TRBJ2-2): DTGVSQNPRHKITKRGQNVTFRCDPISEHNRLYWYRQTLGQGPEFLTYFQNEAQLEKSRLLSDRFSAERPKGSFSTLEIQRTEQGDSAMYLCASTNTTGELFFGEGSRLTVL.

This clonotype was recorded a few times. V usage is TRBV18 and J usage is TRBJ1-1, with D possibly TRBD1 on 5 matching bases. There are 14 residues in the CDR3. Germline CDR1 is KGHSH and CDR2 is LQKENI. The V and J ends lost 3 bases and 4 bases respectively, with 12 bases between them. Written as DNA, the CDR3 is TGTGCCAGCTCACCGGACAATCGGGGCACTGAAGCTTTCTTT. Its protein product is CASSPDNRGTEAFF.

This clonotype was seen a few times. The CDR3 protein is CASSLRPGGTDTQYF. CDR3 bases: TGTGCCAGCAGTTTGCGTCCCGGCGGGACAGATACGCAGTATTTT. The chain is built from TRBV12-3 or TRBV12-4 and TRBJ2-3; a possible D gene is TRBD2 (5 bases). The CDR3 has 15 amino acids. V shed 3 bases and J shed 3 bases, with 13 bases lying between them.